Listed below are T cell receptor beta chains from one sample, sequenced in a study of T cell responses to AZD1222 COVID-19 vaccine. Method: immunoSEQ multiplex PCR; TCRdb's copy keeps in-frame clones and lacks some. Altogether 65,000 to 85,000 clones are present, approximately 80% being singletons, with the ten largest covering about an eighth. The sequencing here drew on peripheral blood, taken 28 days after the second AZD1222 dose. The receptors originated from an adult who received the AZD1222 COVID-19 vaccine. Both conserved end residues are part of each CDR3. D genes are given only for firm matches. Expanded clones are given a class, and other clones once, few, many or no size at all.

TRBV4-1,once,12,-,TRBJ1-1,TGCGCCAGCAGCCAAGATTCAGTGGCGGCTTTCTTT,CASSQDSVAAFF
TRBV12-3/TRBV12-4,once,13,-,TRBJ2-7,TGTGCCAGCAGCCCATGGGTCCCCAACGAGCAGTACTTC,CASSPWVPNEQYF
TRBV9,-,13,-,TRBJ1-6,TGTGCCAGCAGCCGACAAGATAATGCACCCCTCCACTTT,CASSRQDNAPLHF
TRBV21-1,-,17,-,TRBJ2-6,TGTGCCAGCAGCAATAGGTTAGCGGCGGTAGGGGCCAACGTCCTGACTTTC,CASSNRLAAVGANVLTF
TRBV5-8,-,15,-,TRBJ1-5,TGTGCCAGCAGCACGCTAGCGGGACAAGATCAGCCCCAGCATTTT,CASSTLAGQDQPQHF
TRBV30,-,14,-,TRBJ1-6,TGTGCCTGGAGCTTTCGGACAGCTAATTCACCCCTCCACTTT,CAWSFRTANSPLHF
TRBV6-2/TRBV6-3,-,16,TRBD2,TRBJ2-7,TGTGCCAGCAGTTACTCAGATAGCGGGGTCTCCTACGAGCAGTACTTC,CASSYSDSGVSYEQYF
TRBV9,-,15,-,TRBJ1-3,TGTGCCAGCAGCGCAGGGGTAGCGAAGGAGGGCACCATATATTTT,CASSAGVAKEGTIYF
TRBV10-3,-,16,-,TRBJ1-2,TGTGCCATCAGTGCTCTGACGGAGGCCCCTAACTATGGCTACACCTTC,CAISALTEAPNYGYTF
TRBV7-3,few,17,-,TRBJ2-5,TGTGCCAGCAGCGCCTCTTTTAGGGGTGCCGCTGAAGAGACCCAGTACTTC,CASSASFRGAAEETQYF
TRBV13,-,14,TRBD1,TRBJ1-1,TGTGCCAGCAGCATTCGGGACAGAAACACTGAAGCTTTCTTT,CASSIRDRNTEAFF
TRBV23-1,few,10,-,TRBJ1-2,TGCGCCAGCAGTCCGACAGAGAACACCTTC,CASSPTENTF
TRBV7-2,-,14,TRBD2,TRBJ2-3,TGTGCCAGCAGACAACTAGCGGGGGCGGGAACGCAGTATTTT,CASRQLAGAGTQYF
TRBV19,-,12,-,TRBJ2-2,TGTGCCAGTAGTACCATCACCGGGGAGCTGTTTTTT,CASSTITGELFF
TRBV5-6,once,15,-,TRBJ1-3,TGTGCCAGCAGCTCATCCCGGACAGCTGGAAACACCATATATTTT,CASSSSRTAGNTIYF
TRBV18,-,15,TRBD1,TRBJ1-3,TGTGCCAGCTCACCGGGACAGACCTCTGGAAACACCATATATTTT,CASSPGQTSGNTIYF
TRBV7-9,-,10,-,TRBJ1-1,TGTGCCAGCCATTTTACTGAAGCTTTCTTT,CASHFTEAFF
TRBV11-3,few,15,TRBD1,TRBJ2-1,TGTGCCAGCAGCTTAGGTAGGGGACAGGGCTATGAGCAGTTCTTC,CASSLGRGQGYEQFF
TRBV7-2,-,15,TRBD1,TRBJ1-5,TGTGCCAGCAGCCTGGACAGGGGCTTCAATCAGCCCCAGCATTTT,CASSLDRGFNQPQHF
TRBV28,-,12,-,TRBJ1-3,TGTGCCAGCAGTTCGAGACCTGCCCCCATATATTTT,CASSSRPAPIYF
TRBV19,few,15,TRBD1,TRBJ1-2,TGTGCCAGTATAGGATCGGACAGGGGGGCTGGTGGCTACACCTTC,CASIGSDRGAGGYTF
TRBV19,-,13,-,TRBJ1-3,TGTGCCAGTACCGGAGCTGTTGGAAACACCATATATTTT,CASTGAVGNTIYF
TRBV21-1,-,16,-,TRBJ1-5,TGTGCCAGCAGCAAAATAACTGGAAGCAGCAATCAGCCCCAGCATTTT,CASSKITGSSNQPQHF
TRBV13,-,17,-,TRBJ2-2,TGTGCCAGCAGCCCTCCCGGGGGGCTGATGGGCACCGGGGAGCTGTTTTTT,CASSPPGGLMGTGELFF
TRBV18,-,16,TRBD1,TRBJ1-5,TGTGCCAGCTCAGCACAGGGGGCTGGGGGCAATCAGCCCCAGCATTTT,CASSAQGAGGNQPQHF
TRBV11-2,-,14,-,TRBJ1-2,TGTGCCAGCAGCTTATTCGGACGGGGGTATGGCTACACCTTC,CASSLFGRGYGYTF
TRBV6-6,-,15,TRBD2,TRBJ2-3,TGTGCCAGCAGTCGCCGGGGGGGCGGCACAGATACGCAGTATTTT,CASSRRGGGTDTQYF
TRBV18,-,15,TRBD1,TRBJ2-7,TGTGCCAGCTCACCAGGAACAGGGGGCTCCTACGAGCAGTACTTC,CASSPGTGGSYEQYF
TRBV5-1,-,13,TRBD1,TRBJ2-7,TGCGCCAGTCGTCGGGACAGGGTCTTCGAGCAGTACTTC,CASRRDRVFEQYF
TRBV18,-,15,TRBD1,TRBJ1-2,TGTGCCAGCTCACCACCGTCCCAGGGGGACTATGGCTACACCTTC,CASSPPSQGDYGYTF
TRBV6-5,-,15,-,TRBJ2-1,TGTGCCAGCAGGGAGACTAGTTACCCTAACAATGAGCAGTTCTTC,CASRETSYPNNEQFF
TRBV30,-,14,TRBD1,TRBJ2-7,TGTGCCTGGAGCCCCCTCCGGAACAGGGGCGAGCAGTACTTC,CAWSPLRNRGEQYF